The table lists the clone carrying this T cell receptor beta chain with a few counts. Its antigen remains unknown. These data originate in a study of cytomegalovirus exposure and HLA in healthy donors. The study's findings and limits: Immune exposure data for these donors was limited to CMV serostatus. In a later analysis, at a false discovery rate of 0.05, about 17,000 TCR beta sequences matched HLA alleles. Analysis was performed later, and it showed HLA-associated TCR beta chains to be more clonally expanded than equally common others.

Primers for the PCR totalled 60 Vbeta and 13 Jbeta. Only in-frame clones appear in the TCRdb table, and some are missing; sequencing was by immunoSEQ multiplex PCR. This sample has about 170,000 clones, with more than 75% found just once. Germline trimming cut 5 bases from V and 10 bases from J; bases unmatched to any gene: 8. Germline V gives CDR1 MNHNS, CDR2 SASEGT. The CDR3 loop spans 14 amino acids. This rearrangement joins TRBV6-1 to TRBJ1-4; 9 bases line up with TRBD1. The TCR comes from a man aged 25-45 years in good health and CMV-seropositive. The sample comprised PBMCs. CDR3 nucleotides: TGTGCCAGCAGTCCTCCGGGACAGGGAGGAAAACTGTTTTTT. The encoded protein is CASSPPGQGGKLFF.